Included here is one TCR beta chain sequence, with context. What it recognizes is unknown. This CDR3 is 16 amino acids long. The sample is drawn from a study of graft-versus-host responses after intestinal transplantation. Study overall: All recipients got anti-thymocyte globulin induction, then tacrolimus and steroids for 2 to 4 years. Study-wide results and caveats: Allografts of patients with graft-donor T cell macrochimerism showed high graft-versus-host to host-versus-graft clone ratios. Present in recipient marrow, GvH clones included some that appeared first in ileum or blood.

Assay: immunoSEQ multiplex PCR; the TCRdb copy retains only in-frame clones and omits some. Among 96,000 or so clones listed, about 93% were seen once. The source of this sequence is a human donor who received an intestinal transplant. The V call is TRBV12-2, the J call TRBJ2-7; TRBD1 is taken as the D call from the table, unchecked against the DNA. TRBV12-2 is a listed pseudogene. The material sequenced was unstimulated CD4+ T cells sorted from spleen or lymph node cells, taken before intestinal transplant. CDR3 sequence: CASRCRQGPPAYEQYF. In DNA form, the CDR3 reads TGTGCAAGTCGCTGCCGACAGGGTCCTCCTGCCTACGAGCAGTACTTC.